This T cell receptor (beta chain) was profiled in a study of cytomegalovirus exposure and HLA in healthy donors (dated by TCRdb to 2017 to 2019). For context, the study as a whole: According to an earlier analysis of a few hundred of the donors, 150 million to 200 million T cells yielded roughly 100 million unique TCR beta sequences and about 300 Gb of sequence data. The study profiled the T cell repertoires of hundreds of subjects by immunosequencing and related them to cytomegalovirus serostatus. To decide whether each TCR beta V gene segment behaved as functional or pseudogenic, an earlier analysis of several hundred of the donors relied on high-throughput TCR beta sequencing. Typing coverage differed by locus: A, B, C, DRB1 and DQB1 were typed in roughly 620-640 donors, DQA1 in approximately 520, DPA1 in 600 to 610, and DPB1 in roughly 470. In a later analysis, previously published TCR beta repertoires from several hundred donors were re-analyzed and high-resolution HLA genotyping was added so that TCR occurrence patterns could be studied. Approximately 310 gigabases of sequencing data and 80 million or so unique TCR sequences were included in an early release covering around 650 HLA-typed donors. A later genetic analysis used genome-wide SNP genotypes for about three fifths of the roughly 700 donors, treating that subset as a discovery cohort. Across 398 genotyped donors of the cohort, an average of approximately 240,000 unique TCR beta nucleotide sequences per donor were sequenced, and roughly a sixth of those sequences were non-productive. In addition to the first cohort of hundreds of subjects, a separate validation cohort of approximately 130 different subjects was used. The later analysis used no new phenotypic data to find candidate immune exposures, relying instead on TCR beta sequences and their occurrence across donors. Among the roughly 390 genotyped donors, approximately 76% belonged to the genetic ancestry cluster associated with self-reported Caucasian donors. Alongside the repertoire data, information on donor age, sex, ethnicity and CMV serostatus was compiled. Because of strong linkage in the cohort, four or five DR-DQ haplotypes were treated as single units for association and clustering. HLA typing included class I and class II loci at four-digit resolution. All discovery cohort repertoires had been generated on a single sequencing platform. High-throughput TCR immunosequencing, statistical association of individual TCRs with disease status, and machine learning were combined to predict cytomegalovirus infection status. The study was designed to test whether signatures of past pathogen exposure could be identified by cataloging public T cell receptors. The investigation overall reported the following: A later analysis reported that several top co-occurrence clusters appeared linked to parvovirus B19, influenza, CMV and Epstein-Barr virus. A cluster of highly shared sequence variants was judged likely to represent a technical artifact of the sequencing pipeline. In a later analysis, 16,951 TCR beta sequences were associated with specific HLA alleles at a false discovery rate of 0.05. In the study, approximately 160 TCR beta chains were listed as associated with cytomegalovirus. A later analysis found that HLA-associated TCR beta chains were more clonally expanded and had lower generation probabilities than equally common non-associated chains. In both the original and validation cohorts, the classifier was reported to diagnose cytomegalovirus status with high specificity and sensitivity. Correlated functional status among segregating V segments might be attributable to linkage disequilibrium, but an unknown experimental factor could not be ruled out. A further reported finding was that TCR beta sequences accurately predicted the HLA-A and HLA-B alleles for most subjects in the first cohort. Compared with the roughly 710-donor mean, donors in an Asian-associated ancestry cluster had fewer N-insertions in productive TCRs, according to a later genetic analysis. V-gene and J-gene trimming of TCR beta chains was associated with a missense DCLRE1C variant in a later genetic analysis, and the association was replicated in an independent cohort. The authors suggested that the approach could potentially be generalized to other disease states and immunological phenotypes. Most CMV-associated TCR beta chains appeared to be HLA-restricted in a later analysis, and the HLA associations seemed to be driven largely by CMV exposure. The earlier analysis of approximately 540 of the donors excluded some 15 rarely observed V segments, including chromosome 9 orphons, because counts were too low. The only immune exposure information available for the cohort was CMV serostatus. In a later analysis, TCR association rates were found to vary across HLA loci, with the most associated TCRs seen for DRB1 alleles and the fewest for HLA-C alleles. Because some donors lacked HLA typing at each locus, the association tests relied only on the typed subset. An earlier analysis of approximately 590 of the donors showed that most TCR beta V segments appeared in productive rearrangements either about 87% or about 30% of the time, which broadly matched IMGT annotations. A few of the identified cytomegalovirus-associated TCR beta chains were confirmed in vitro to be specific for cytomegalovirus antigens. This cohort had only TCR beta chains sequenced, and the lack of alpha or paired-chain data limited which features could be detected. Strong co-occurrence of HLA alleles, especially DR and DQ, made assigning TCR associations to individual alleles difficult. The presence/absence analyses assumed that sequencing depth was roughly uniform across donors, and that assumption may not be true. Some IMGT-functional V segments, including TRBV6-2 and TRBV6-3, could not be distinguished by the 87-base-pair reads and were therefore excluded. Across donors, most TCR sequences were observed very rarely, whereas some public TCRs were present in many individuals.

The receptor library was made with the immunoSEQ multiplex PCR assay. For the multiplex PCR, a mixture combining 60 forward primers for TCR Vbeta segments and 13 reverse primers for TCR Jbeta segments was used. The CDR3 region of rearranged TCR beta genes was amplified from genomic DNA by a multiplex PCR assay. Amplified TCR beta libraries were sequenced as 87-base-pair reads on the Illumina HiSeq System. As for how the authors treated the data: A later analysis tallied roughly 76 million unique TCR beta chains across the 666 repertoires, and approximately 11 million of those chains were shared by two or more donors. A nearest-neighbor algorithm error-corrected the raw reads and collapsed the reads into unique sequences, merging closely related sequences to remove PCR and sequencing errors. Alignment of CDR3 sequences to IMGT reference sequences was used to assign V, D and J gene segments. Each retained sequence needed at least a six-nucleotide match to both a V gene segment and a J gene segment. Rearrangements were called productive when the CDR3 lacked stop codons and stayed in frame with V and J; all others were non-productive. CDR3 was defined by IMGT convention, running from the second conserved V-encoded cysteine to the conserved J-encoded phenylalanine. The earlier analysis of about 560 of the donors excluded any sequence lacking an unambiguous match to a single V gene segment. An earlier analysis of 587 of the donors called V segments functional above 56.7% productive rearrangements and segregating when the between-donor standard deviation exceeded 5%. A statistical classification framework was built for diagnosing cytomegalovirus status from the catalog of TCR beta chain sequences. V and J gene assignment, in a later analysis, came from comparing TCR nucleotide sequences with IMGT/GENE-DB human TR gene sequences. In a later analysis, CDR3 sequences and most-parsimonious VDJ recombination scenarios were assigned using the TCRdist pipeline. A later analysis defined each TCR beta chain by its CDR3 amino acid sequence plus V-gene family, and excluded reads lacking a unique V-gene family. A later analysis removed several hundred highly shared, low-generation-probability nucleotide sequences to deal with suspected cross-contamination and a sequencing artifact. In a later analysis, a clonal expansion index was calculated for each public chain from normalized within-repertoire ranks of inferred template counts. In a later analysis, generation probabilities were computed with a VDJ recombination model fitted to out-of-frame rearrangements, and the resulting probabilities were checked against IGoR. In a later analysis, hypergeometric tests were used to score TCR-TCR, TCR-HLA and TCR-CMV co-occurrence, with a repertoire-size bias correction applied to TCR pairs. A later analysis estimated false discovery rates by permuting HLA or CMV assignments 20 times. In a later analysis, co-occurring TCRs were grouped using DBSCAN, with TCRdist sequence similarity added in when clustering inside HLA-allele-positive subsets. Co-occurrence clustering excluded repertoires with fewer than 30,000 or more than 120,000 public chains, plus five with anomalous nucleotide sharing. The immuneACCESS repertoire file appears here via TCRdb, limited to in-frame rearrangements. These files lack a portion of the clones; in checked studies, under half of the deficit traces to unresolved V genes, and the cause of the others is not known. V, J and clone size were drawn from that table, and D and trimming were deduced from the DNA. The sample records some 90,000 clones, approximately 71% of which are singletons. The top ten hold 2.5% to 3% of the sample.

At the junction V is shortened by 10 bases and J by 9 bases; bases outside the gene matches: 11. The CDR3 measures 15 amino acids from cysteine to phenylalanine. Only CDR3 DNA remains: 45 bases, in frame from the first base. Sequences KGHSH (CDR1) and LQKENI (CDR2) are obtained from the germline V gene. The cohort was made up of approximately 670 healthy bone marrow donors. At the time of sampling, all cohort members were nominally healthy, though unrecorded immune exposures were likely present. The donor was CMV seronegative and belonged to the group of more than 300 seronegative cohort members. Every donor gave a peripheral blood sample, and the peripheral blood mononuclear cells from that sample were used for TCR beta sequencing. Genomic DNA extraction from the blood cell samples was performed with the Qiagen DNeasy Blood Extraction Kit. Only a few counts were recorded for this clone. The target of this receptor is not known. The record has no base qualities; no much larger clone is one base away.

This clonotype originated in a man aged 50 to 59 in good health and CMV-seronegative. What was sequenced was PBMCs. The rearrangement combines TRBV18 with TRBJ2-1; 14 middle bases align to TRBD2. For the CDR3, the sequence is CANSLGLAGAREQFF. The nucleotide sequence reads TGTGCCAATTCCTTGGGACTAGCGGGAGCGCGTGAGCAGTTCTTC.